This T cell receptor (beta chain) is drawn from a study of T cells in Graves' hyperthyroidism and ophthalmopathy. This clonotype was detected ten times or more. The antigen remains undetermined. The study, taken as a whole, reports: From stable hyperthyroidism, ophthalmopathy was set apart by a 13 V-J model.

The V end lost 6 bases, the J end lost 1 base, and 12 bases lay between the germline ends. This CDR3 has 14 amino acids. Per the germline V gene, CDR1 is KGHSH and CDR2 is LQKENI. Template material for amplifying TCR beta CDR3 regions consisted of RNA transcripts. First-round RT-PCR with HTBI primers amplified the TCR CDR3 region. TCRdb analysed the multiplex PCR reads with MiXCR anew, one entry per CDR3 protein. The repertoire holds 400,000 to 450,000 distinct CDR3 sequences, with roughly 15% as singletons. This chain links TRBV18 with TRBJ1-2; no clear D. The receptor comes from a young man with Graves' ophthalmopathy. The specimen was blood. CDR3 region: CASSPDGNNYGYTF. CDR3 coding DNA: TGTGCCAGCTCGCCTGACGGAAATAACTATGGCTACACCTTC.